The clone carrying this T cell receptor beta chain was picked up a small number of times. These data come from a study of beta chain features in type 1 diabetes. The study reverse transcribed the entire isolated RNA, so it sequenced expressed TCRB transcripts. Generated by immunoSEQ multiplex PCR, the TCRdb table keeps only in-frame clones and is missing some. The profile shows under 300,000 clones, 7% to 9% of them singletons. Germline CDR1 reads LGHNA; CDR2 reads YNFKEQ. The ends lost 0 bases at V and 3 bases at J; junction bases unmatched: 5. CDR3 length equals 15 residues. The sample consisted of central memory CD4+ T cells from blood. The source is a woman under 30 in good health. V and J are TRBV4-2 and TRBJ2-7, with TRBD2 matching 7 bases. The CDR3: CASSQEGTTLYEQYF. CDR3 DNA: TGTGCCAGCAGCCAAGAAGGGACTACCCTCTACGAGCAGTACTTC.